This TCR beta chain was sequenced in a study of blood T cell repertoires in COVID-19. Germline loops: CDR1 SGHAT, CDR2 FQNNGV. The CDR3 is made up of 15 amino acids. The V and J ends lost 3 bases and 4 bases respectively, with 15 bases between them. As handled by the study authors: Counts of nucleated cells, estimated from reference gene primer amplification, were obtained. The protocol was immunoSEQ multiplex PCR, while the TCRdb copy is restricted to in-frame clones and leaves out a portion. The D gene and trimming were derived from the DNA, and the V and J assignments and clone size from that table. The table lists roughly 140,000 clones, approximately 80% of them singletons.

The sequenced sample consisted of peripheral blood. This chain joins TRBV11-2 and TRBJ1-2; D uncertain. The sequence came from a human donor with acute or convalescent COVID-19. The donor label of this sample is uncertain. CDR3 nucleotides: TGTGCCAGCAGCTTTGGAGAGGGTGGAGGCTATGGCTACACCTTC. Protein: CASSFGEGGGYGYTF.